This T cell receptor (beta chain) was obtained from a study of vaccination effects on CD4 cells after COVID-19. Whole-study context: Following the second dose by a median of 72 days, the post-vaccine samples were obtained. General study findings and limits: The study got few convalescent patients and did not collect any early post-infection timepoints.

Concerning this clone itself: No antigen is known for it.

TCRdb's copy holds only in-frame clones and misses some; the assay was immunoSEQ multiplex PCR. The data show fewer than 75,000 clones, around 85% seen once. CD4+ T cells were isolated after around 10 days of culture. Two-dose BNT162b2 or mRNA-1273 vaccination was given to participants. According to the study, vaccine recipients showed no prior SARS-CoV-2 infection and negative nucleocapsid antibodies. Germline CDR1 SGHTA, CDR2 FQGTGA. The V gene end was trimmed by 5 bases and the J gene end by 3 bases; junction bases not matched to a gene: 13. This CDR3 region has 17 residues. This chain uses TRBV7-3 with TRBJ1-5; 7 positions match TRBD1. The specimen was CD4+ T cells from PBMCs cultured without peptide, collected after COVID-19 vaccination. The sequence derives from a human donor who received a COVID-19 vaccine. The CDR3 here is CASSLPTGSLPNQPQHF. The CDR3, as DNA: TGTGCCAGCAGCCTTCCGACAGGGTCCCTCCCCAATCAGCCCCAGCATTTT.